The 3 T cell receptor beta chains below all came from one sample that was sequenced in a study of T cell responses to AZD1222 COVID-19 vaccine. The protocol was immunoSEQ multiplex PCR, while the TCRdb copy is restricted to in-frame clones and leaves out a portion. This table has about 130,000 clones, approximately 88% appearing once. This sample comprised peripheral blood, obtained on day 0 of AZD1222 vaccination. The receptors were sampled from an adult in good health.

This clone was found a few times. J is TRBJ1-1 and V is TRBV7-3; 7 bases are shared with TRBD1. Losses at the gene ends were 4 bases for V and 5 bases for J; bases not matched to a gene: 4. The germline V gene encodes CDR1 SGHTA and CDR2 FQGTGA. The CDR3 contains 13 residues. The CDR3 reads CASSSQGGTEAFF. CDR3 nucleotide sequence: TGTGCCAGCAGCTCCCAGGGGGGGACTGAAGCTTTCTTT.

CDR3 in amino acids: CASTTGGGRLTEAFF. In DNA, the CDR3 is TGTGCCAGCACCACCGGGGGGGGGCGGTTGACTGAAGCTTTCTTT. V and J are TRBV5-4 and TRBJ1-1, with D possibly matching TRBD1 (6 bases). Germline values: CDR1 SGHNT, CDR2 YYREEE (reference sequence). V lost 6 bases, J lost 5 bases, and 20 bases lay in between. This CDR3 region has 15 residues.

The chain recombines TRBV29-1 with TRBJ1-2, with 10 bases lining up with TRBD1. Trimming cost V 3 bases and J 2 bases; bases outside gene matches: 0. This CDR3 region has 13 residues. Germline V gene sequence: CDR1 SQVTM, CDR2 ANQGSEA. The CDR3 coding sequence is TGCAGCGTTGAGGGACAGGGGAACTATGGCTACACCTTC. It codes for CSVEGQGNYGYTF.